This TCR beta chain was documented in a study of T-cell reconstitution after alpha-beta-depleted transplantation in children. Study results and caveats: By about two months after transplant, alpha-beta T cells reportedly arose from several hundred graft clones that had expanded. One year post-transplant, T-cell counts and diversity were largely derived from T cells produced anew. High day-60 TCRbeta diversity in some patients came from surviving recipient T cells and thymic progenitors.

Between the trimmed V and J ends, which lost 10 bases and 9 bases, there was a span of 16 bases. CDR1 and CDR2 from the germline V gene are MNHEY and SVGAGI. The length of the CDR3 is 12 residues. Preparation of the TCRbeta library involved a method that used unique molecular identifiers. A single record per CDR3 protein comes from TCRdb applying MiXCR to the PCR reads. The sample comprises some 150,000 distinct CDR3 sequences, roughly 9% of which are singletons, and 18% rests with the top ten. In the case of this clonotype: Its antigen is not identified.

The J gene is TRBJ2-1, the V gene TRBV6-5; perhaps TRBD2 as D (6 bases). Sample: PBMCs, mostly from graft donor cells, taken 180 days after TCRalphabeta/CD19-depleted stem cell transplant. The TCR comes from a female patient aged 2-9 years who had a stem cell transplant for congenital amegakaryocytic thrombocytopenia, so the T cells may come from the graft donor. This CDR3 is CATLSSASEQFF. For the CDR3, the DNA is TGTGCCACCCTATCTAGCGCGAGTGAGCAGTTCTTC.